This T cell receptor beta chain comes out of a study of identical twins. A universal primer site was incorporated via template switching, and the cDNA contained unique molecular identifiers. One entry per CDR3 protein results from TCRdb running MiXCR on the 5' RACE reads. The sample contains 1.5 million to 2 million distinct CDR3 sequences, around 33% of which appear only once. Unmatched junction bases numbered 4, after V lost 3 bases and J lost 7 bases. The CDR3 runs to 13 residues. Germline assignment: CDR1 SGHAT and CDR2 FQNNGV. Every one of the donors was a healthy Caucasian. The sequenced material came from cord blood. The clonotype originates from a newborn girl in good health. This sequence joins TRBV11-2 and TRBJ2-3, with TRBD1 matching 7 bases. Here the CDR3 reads CASSFKGANTQYF. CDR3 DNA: TGTGCCAGCAGCTTTAAGGGGGCGAATACGCAGTATTTT.